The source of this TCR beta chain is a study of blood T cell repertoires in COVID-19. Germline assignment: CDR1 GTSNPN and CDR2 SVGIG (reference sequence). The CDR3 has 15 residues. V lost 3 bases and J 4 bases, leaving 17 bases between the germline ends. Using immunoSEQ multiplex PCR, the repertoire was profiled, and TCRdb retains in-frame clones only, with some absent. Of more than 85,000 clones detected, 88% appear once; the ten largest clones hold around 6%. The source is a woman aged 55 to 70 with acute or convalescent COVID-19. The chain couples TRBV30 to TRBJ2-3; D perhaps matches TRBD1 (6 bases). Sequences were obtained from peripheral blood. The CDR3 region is CAWRRTDPGADTQYF. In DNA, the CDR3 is TGTGCCTGGAGACGGACAGACCCTGGCGCAGATACGCAGTATTTT. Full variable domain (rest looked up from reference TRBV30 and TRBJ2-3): SQTIHQWPATLVQPVGSPLSLECTVEGTSNPNLYWYRQAAGRGLQLLFYSVGIGQISSEVPQNLSASRPQDRQFILSSKKLLLSDSGFYLCAWRRTDPGADTQYFGPGTRLTVL.